This is a list of T cell receptor beta chains from one sample in a study of Ad26.COV2.S vaccination and SARS-CoV-2 variants. Libraries were prepared by immunoSEQ multiplex PCR; TCRdb keeps only in-frame clonotypes and omits some of them. The profile shows about 410,000 clones, about 90% of them singletons. The sequencing used peripheral blood, collected in a trial of Ad26.COV2.S vaccine versus placebo. The receptors stem from a person aged 18-60 years who received the Ad26.COV2.S COVID-19 vaccine or a placebo. CDR3s include the opening cysteine and the closing phenylalanine or tryptophan. A clone size is listed for some rows: how often the clone was seen (once, few, many), or a class if it is expanded.

abundance	v_gene	j_gene	CDR3aa
.	TRBV5-1	TRBJ2-5	CASGLPPGQGDGETQYF
.	TRBV6-2/TRBV6-3	TRBJ2-7	CASSYPNKYEQYF
.	TRBV6-5	TRBJ1-2	CASSLGTGGVRGYTF
.	TRBV5-1	TRBJ1-6	CASSLVTGALVSPLHF
.	TRBV4-1	TRBJ1-2	CASSQEDSYGYTF
.	TRBV19	TRBJ2-1	CASSVSGTSGGAPYNEQFF
.	TRBV25-1	TRBJ1-2	CASSEPGTGFLGYTF
.	TRBV4-1	TRBJ1-1	CASSQDWAAPSTWNTEAFF
.	TRBV6-5	TRBJ1-1	CASTTRGNTEAFF
.	TRBV7-2	TRBJ2-5	CASSLHRSGETQYF
.	TRBV6-5	TRBJ1-4	CASRQGREKLFF
.	TRBV11-2	TRBJ2-2	CASSKGQGGTGELFF
.	TRBV5-4	TRBJ1-1	CASSLVVGDTEAFF
.	TRBV6-2/TRBV6-3	TRBJ2-2	CASSLRASGGTGELFF
.	TRBV6-5	TRBJ1-2	CASSYPQSAINYGYTF
.	TRBV19	TRBJ2-3	CASSIRGTVSSTDTQYF
.	TRBV6-5	TRBJ1-5	CASSSAGFSNQPQHF
.	TRBV4-3	TRBJ2-7	CASSQDRAGGLYEQYF
.	TRBV27	TRBJ1-1	CASSFGTVNTEAFF
.	TRBV4-3	TRBJ2-1	CASSQVVQGTNEQFF
.	TRBV3-1/TRBV3-2	TRBJ1-1	CASSVGQGLTEAFF
.	TRBV18	TRBJ1-5	CASSPQREGQVNQPQHF
once	TRBV11-2	TRBJ2-5	CASSLMSRGAGETQYF
.	TRBV9	TRBJ2-7	CASSPGQVHYEQYF
.	TRBV13	TRBJ2-7	CASSLQGYPVRQYEQYF
.	TRBV4-1	TRBJ2-7	CASSQTGHSYEQYF
.	TRBV27	TRBJ2-7	CASSRGWGSSYEQYF
.	TRBV5-1	TRBJ2-7	CASSRRDGSYEQYF
.	TRBV15	TRBJ1-3	CATSRVKQGNTIYF
.	TRBV7-6	TRBJ1-1	CASSPTGGAMNTEAFF
.	TRBV7-6	TRBJ1-1	CASSLTGAGTEAFF
.	TRBV12-3/TRBV12-4	TRBJ2-1	CASTYRLSNEQFF
many	TRBV7-9	TRBJ1-3	CASSPRTVDSGNTIYF
.	TRBV6-2/TRBV6-3	TRBJ2-5	CASSRSGLPETQYF
.	TRBV7-2	TRBJ2-1	CASSLLLRSSYNEQFF
.	TRBV5-1	TRBJ2-5	CATTPTGGWETQYF
.	TRBV7-8	TRBJ1-2	CASSLVTVPYGYTF
few	TRBV29-1	TRBJ1-1	CSGGAANTEAFF
.	TRBV19	TRBJ1-1	CASSMGENTEAFF
.	TRBV18	TRBJ2-1	CASSPQGTAGNSYNEQFF
.	TRBV28	TRBJ1-5	CASSPNGQKANQPQHF
.	TRBV19	TRBJ1-5	CASSIIWNNQPQHF
.	TRBV27	TRBJ1-6	CASTPDISYNSPLHF
.	TRBV6-2/TRBV6-3	TRBJ1-2	CASSSQRGGYGYTF
.	TRBV5-1	TRBJ2-3	CASSLEDTQYF
.	TRBV9	TRBJ1-2	CASSVGQSPYGYTF
.	TRBV13	TRBJ1-5	CASSIRRDLPIHSNQPQHF